Below, 20 T cell receptor beta chains from the same sample are listed, as sequenced in a study of shared T cell receptors in the human thymus. TCRdb's table, derived via immunoSEQ multiplex PCR, lists solely in-frame clones and lacks some. The sample includes 630,000 or so clones, 80% to 90% seen only once; the top ten take more than 0.009%. These sequences were also reported in another study, on human thymus T cells.

Sequences were obtained from thymocytes. The receptors shown here come from a boy less than two years old with a congenital heart defect.

V and J are TRBV25-1 and TRBJ2-1, with D perhaps TRBD1 (7 bases). Germline V gives CDR1 MGHDK, CDR2 SYGVNS. This CDR3 region has 17 residues. Trimming removed 2 bases at V and 8 bases at J, with 22 bases between. For the CDR3, the DNA is TGTGCCAGCAGTGAACACGACAGGGAGGTTCCTATCGATGAGCAGTTCTTC. Its translation: CASSEHDREVPIDEQFF.

In this sample, this clone turned up a few times. This rearrangement joins TRBV28 to TRBJ1-6; a weak D match, TRBD1 (6 bases). Germline V gene data show CDR1 as MDHEN and CDR2 as SYDVKM. V lost 6 bases and J 8 bases, leaving 14 bases between the germline ends. This CDR3 contains 14 residues. DNA for the CDR3: TGTGCCAGCAGAAGGGACACGATATATTCACCCCTCCACTTT. This codes for CASRRDTIYSPLHF.

The chain joins TRBV4-3 to TRBJ2-5; 7 bases are a match to TRBD1. The trim removed 1 base at V and 7 bases at J, leaving 12 bases unmatched. CDR3 length: 16 amino acids. Germline V gene sequence: CDR1 LGHNA, CDR2 YSLEER. The CDR3, as DNA: TGCGCCAGCAGCCAAGGGACAGGTTCAAGATCAGGGACCCAGTACTTC. Translated, it gives CASSQGTGSRSGTQYF.

The V and J genes are TRBV6-1 and TRBJ2-7; 7 positions agree with TRBD1. CDR1 MNHNS and CDR2 SASEGT come from the germline V gene. There are 14 residues in the CDR3. The junction had 8 bases not matched to a gene; V was cut back by 9 bases and J by 0 bases. In nucleotides, the CDR3 is TGTGCCAGTTCCGGGACAGCTATCTCCTACGAGCAGTACTTC. This translates into CASSGTAISYEQYF.

V usage is TRBV11-2 and J usage is TRBJ2-7, with 7 bases matching TRBD2. V gave up 6 bases and J gave up 3 bases; unmatched junction bases: 8. From germline, CDR1 is SGHAT and CDR2 FQNNGV. The CDR3 totals 14 residues. In DNA, the CDR3 is TGTGCCAGCAGTTGGGAGCGGGATCGCTACGAGCAGTACTTC. This codes for CASSWERDRYEQYF. Based on the CDR3 plus reference TRBV11-2 and TRBJ2-7, the full variable domain is EAGVAQSPRYKIIEKRQSVAFWCNPISGHATLYWYQQILGQGPKLLIQFQNNGVVDDSQLPKDRFSAERLKGVDSTLKIQPAKLEDSAVYLCASSWERDRYEQYFGPGTRLTVT.

Only a few counts were recorded for this clone. The chain recombines TRBV30 with TRBJ1-4; D is undetermined. The germline V gene encodes CDR1 GTSNPN and CDR2 SVGIG (reference sequence). The CDR3 totals 16 residues. V dropped 5 bases and J dropped 7 bases, with 23 bases sitting between them. Here the CDR3 DNA reads TGTGCCTGGGGGCCCCGGGGAGAACGCCCCGCTGAAAAACTGTTTTTT. Its translation is CAWGPRGERPAEKLFF.

This chain links TRBV10-2 with TRBJ2-3; 11 positions agree with TRBD2. CDR1 and CDR2 (germline): WSHSY, SAAADI. J was trimmed by 2 bases and V by 6 bases; bases with no gene match: 4. The CDR3 extends over 15 amino acids. The CDR3 DNA is TGCGCCAGCAGCGCGGGACTAGCGGACACAGATACGCAGTATTTT. Translation gives CASSAGLADTDTQYF.

The J gene is TRBJ1-1, the V gene TRBV28; TRBD1 might be the D (6 bases). CDR3 length equals 12 residues. The germline V gene has CDR1 MDHEN and CDR2 SYDVKM. Trimming left V 3 bases short and J 9 bases short, with 11 bases between. CDR3 region: CASSFVGTKAFF. CDR3 coding DNA: TGTGCCAGCAGTTTCGTCGGGACAAAAGCTTTCTTT.

The chain combines TRBV30 with TRBJ1-2, with a weak D call TRBD1 (6 bases). Germline CDR1 is GTSNPN and CDR2 is SVGIG (reference sequence). The ends were cut back, 0 bases at V and 8 bases at J, with 28 bases in the middle. The length of the CDR3 is 18 residues. The CDR3 is CAWSVLSPGAPLSGGYTF. CDR3 coding DNA: TGTGCCTGGAGTGTACTTTCTCCAGGGGCGCCCTTAAGTGGGGGCTACACCTTC.

About this clone: The germline gene is not matched at one end of the junction; a read error may be the cause. This chain joins TRBV6-6 and TRBJ2-1; D is perhaps TRBD1 (5 bases). The CDR3 runs to 12 residues. Germline assignment: CDR1 MNHNY and CDR2 SVGAGI (reference sequence). The CDR3 DNA follows: TGTGCCAGCAGGGGGATAACAGGTTTCGTCCTCTTC. It encodes CASRGITGFVLF.

This chain links TRBV28 with TRBJ2-3, with 8 bases matching TRBD1. V shed 5 bases and J 4 bases; nucleotides not matched to a gene: 20. This CDR3 spans 19 amino acids. Per germline, CDR1 MDHEN and CDR2 SYDVKM. CDR3 sequence (DNA): TGTGCCAGCAGTCCTCTGACAGGGGCCGTGCGGGTGTTATCAGATACGCAGTATTTT. It translates to CASSPLTGAVRVLSDTQYF.

V gene TRBV15 combines with J gene TRBJ1-2; no firm D call. CDR3 length: 13 residues. The germline gives CDR1 LNHNV, CDR2 YYDKDF (reference sequence). The V gene lost 5 bases and the J gene lost 5 bases, with 12 bases spanning the gap. CDR3: CATSVGDWYGYTF. CDR3 nucleotides: TGTGCCACCAGCGTCGGGGATTGGTATGGCTACACCTTC.

This clone was seen once. The chain uses TRBV5-1 and TRBJ2-2; D is unclear. CDR1 and CDR2 (germline): SGHRS, YFSETQ. The CDR3 runs 14 residues. V dropped 5 bases and J dropped 1 base, with 9 bases sitting between them. The CDR3 coding sequence is TGCGCCAGCAGTCTGAGGCGGAACACCGGGGAGCTGTTTTTT. Translating gives CASSLRRNTGELFF.

The chain recombines TRBV27 with TRBJ1-1, with TRBD1 matching 11 bases. V shed 5 bases, J shed 3 bases, and the junction held 11 bases outside the gene matches. The CDR3 consists of 17 residues. CDR1 is MNHEY and CDR2 is SMNVEV in the germline V gene (reference sequence). The CDR3 nucleotides read TGTGCCAGCAGTACCATCTTGGACAGGGGGCGGTACACTGAAGCTTTCTTT. This translates into CASSTILDRGRYTEAFF.

The chain joins TRBV6-6 to TRBJ1-5; 7 bases align to TRBD1. The germline CDR1 and CDR2 sequences are MNHNY and SVGAGI (reference sequence). CDR3 length: 14 amino acids. Losses at the gene ends were 2 bases for V and 2 bases for J; bases not matched to a gene: 0. The CDR3 loop reads CASSYDRGNQPQHF. Written as DNA, the CDR3 is TGTGCCAGCAGTTACGACAGGGGCAATCAGCCCCAGCATTTT.

This clone came up a few times. The chain combines TRBV28 with TRBJ1-1, with 7 bases fitting TRBD1. J was trimmed by 1 base and V by 1 base; bases with no gene match: 6. From germline, CDR1 is MDHEN and CDR2 SYDVKM. The CDR3 totals 16 residues. The CDR3 DNA reads as TGTGCCAGCAGTTTATTAGACAGGGATCGGAACACTGAAGCTTTCTTT. This translates into CASSLLDRDRNTEAFF.

V is TRBV4-3 and J is TRBJ2-1; TRBD2 matches 7 bases. V lost 1 base and J lost 9; bases outside the gene matches: 9. Germline CDR1 and CDR2: LGHNA and YSLEER. The CDR3 extends over 15 amino acids. CDR3 sequence: CASSQVPSGFGEQFF. CDR3 DNA sequence: TGCGCCAGCAGCCAAGTACCTAGCGGCTTCGGTGAGCAGTTCTTC.

There are a few counts of this clone. The V and J genes are TRBV9 and TRBJ1-6; D possibly corresponds to TRBD1 (6 bases). Per the germline V gene, CDR1 is SGDLS and CDR2 is YYNGEE. The CDR3 totals 15 residues. Trimming took off 3 bases at V and 7 bases at J, with 14 bases between the two ends. The CDR3 protein is CASSARDDRNSPLHF. The DNA for the CDR3 is TGTGCCAGCAGCGCGCGCGATGACAGGAATTCACCCCTCCACTTT. Looking up the rest from reference TRBV9 and TRBJ1-6 gives the full variable domain: DSGVTQTPKHLITATGQRVTLRCSPRSGDLSVYWYQQSLDQGLQFLIQYYNGEERAKGNILERFSAQQFPDLHSELNLSSLELGDSALYFCASSARDDRNSPLHFGNGTRLTVT.

The V call is TRBV25-1, the J call TRBJ2-5; D may be TRBD2 (6 bases). Trimming removed 1 base at V and 0 bases at J, with 9 bases between. Germline CDR1 is MGHDK and CDR2 is SYGVNS. CDR3 size: 15 residues. The CDR3 is CASSEFAGNQETQYF. CDR3 coding DNA: TGTGCCAGCAGTGAATTTGCGGGGAACCAAGAGACCCAGTACTTC.

The V and J genes are TRBV4-3 and TRBJ1-1; possible D gene TRBD1, 6 bases. This CDR3 is 16 amino acids long. CDR1 and CDR2 from the germline V gene are LGHNA and YSLEER. V lost 1 base, J lost 5 bases, and 17 bases lay in between. The CDR3 bases are TGCGCCAGCAGCCAAGCCTTTGACAGGAGGAATACTGAAGCTTTCTTT. This translates into CASSQAFDRRNTEAFF.